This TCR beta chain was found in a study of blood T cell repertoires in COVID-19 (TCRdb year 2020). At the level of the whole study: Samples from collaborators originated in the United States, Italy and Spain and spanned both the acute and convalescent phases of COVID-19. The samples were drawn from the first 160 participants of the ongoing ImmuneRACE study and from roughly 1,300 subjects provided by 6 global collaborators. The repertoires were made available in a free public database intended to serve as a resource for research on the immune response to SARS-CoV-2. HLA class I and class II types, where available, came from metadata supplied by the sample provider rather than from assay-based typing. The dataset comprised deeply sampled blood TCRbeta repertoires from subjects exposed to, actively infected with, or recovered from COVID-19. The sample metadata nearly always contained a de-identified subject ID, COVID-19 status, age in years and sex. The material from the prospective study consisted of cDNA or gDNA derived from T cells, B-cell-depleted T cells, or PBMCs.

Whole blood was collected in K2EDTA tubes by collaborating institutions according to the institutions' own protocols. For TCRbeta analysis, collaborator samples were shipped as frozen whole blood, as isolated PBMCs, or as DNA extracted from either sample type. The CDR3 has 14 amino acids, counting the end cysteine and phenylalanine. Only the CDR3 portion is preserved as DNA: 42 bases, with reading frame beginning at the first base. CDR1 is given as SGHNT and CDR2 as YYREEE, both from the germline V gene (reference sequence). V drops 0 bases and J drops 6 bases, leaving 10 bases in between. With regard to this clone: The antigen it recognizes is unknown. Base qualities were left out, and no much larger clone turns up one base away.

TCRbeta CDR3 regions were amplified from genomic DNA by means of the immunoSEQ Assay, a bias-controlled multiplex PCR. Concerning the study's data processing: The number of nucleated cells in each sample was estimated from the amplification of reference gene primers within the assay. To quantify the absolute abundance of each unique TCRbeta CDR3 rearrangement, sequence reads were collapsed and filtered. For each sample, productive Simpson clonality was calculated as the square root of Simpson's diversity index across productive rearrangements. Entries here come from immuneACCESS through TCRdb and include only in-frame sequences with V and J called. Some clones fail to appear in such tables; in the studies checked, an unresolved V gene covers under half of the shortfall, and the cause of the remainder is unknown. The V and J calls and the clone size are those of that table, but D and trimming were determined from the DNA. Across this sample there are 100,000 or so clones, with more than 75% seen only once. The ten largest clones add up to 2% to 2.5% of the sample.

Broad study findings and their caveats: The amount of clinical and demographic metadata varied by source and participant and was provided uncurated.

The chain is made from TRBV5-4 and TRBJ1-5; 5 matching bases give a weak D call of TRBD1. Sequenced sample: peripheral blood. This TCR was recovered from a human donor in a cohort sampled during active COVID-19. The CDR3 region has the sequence CASSLGGLGQPQHF. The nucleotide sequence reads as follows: TGTGCCAGCAGCTTGGGGGGCTTGGGTCAGCCCCAGCATTTT.